Below, 29 T cell receptor beta chains from the same sample are listed, as sequenced in a study of cytomegalovirus exposure and HLA in healthy donors. Use of 60 Vbeta and 13 Jbeta primers characterized the PCR. Sequencing used immunoSEQ multiplex PCR; TCRdb keeps in-frame clones, though not all of them. The sample lists over 200,000 clones, more than 70% seen once, with over 1% in the top ten. Material: PBMCs. These receptors originate from a human donor in good health.

The CDR3 loop is CASSSSGSYNEQFF. The CDR3, as DNA: TGTGCCAGCAGCTCTAGCGGATCCTACAATGAGCAGTTCTTC. This sequence joins TRBV11-2 and TRBJ2-1, with 7 bases matching TRBD2. The CDR3 length is 14 residues. V gave up 4 bases and J gave up 1 base; unmatched junction bases: 1. Germline CDR1 is SGHAT and CDR2 is FQNNGV.

The V gene is TRBV5-1, the J gene TRBJ2-6; the D gene is possibly TRBD2 (6 bases). Germline values: CDR1 SGHRS, CDR2 YFSETQ. The CDR3 sequence is 19 residues long. V was clipped by 3 bases and J by 2 bases, with 21 bases between them. CDR3 sequence reads: CASSSGLKAGPPGANVLTF. The CDR3 bases are TGCGCCAGCAGCTCAGGGCTAAAGGCGGGACCTCCTGGGGCCAACGTCCTGACTTTC.

DNA of the CDR3: TGTGCCATCCGGGACTTAGGCTACAATGAGCAGTTCTTC. Protein sequence: CAIRDLGYNEQFF. V usage is TRBV10-3 and J usage is TRBJ2-1, with D perhaps matching TRBD2 (6 bases). With 8 bases removed from V and 3 bases from J, the gap between germline ends came to 11 bases. The CDR3 runs to 13 residues. The germline gives CDR1 ENHRY, CDR2 SYGVKD.

The chain combines TRBV2 with TRBJ2-5; perhaps TRBD2 as D (6 bases). V was trimmed by 3 bases and J by 5 bases, leaving 13 bases between them. This CDR3 has 14 residues. Per the germline V gene, CDR1 is SNHLY and CDR2 is FYNNEI. The CDR3 here is CASSEGRFTETQYF. CDR3 DNA: TGTGCCAGCAGTGAGGGGAGGTTTACGGAGACCCAGTACTTC.

V and J are TRBV30 and TRBJ2-3; TRBD1 is a possible D gene (5 bases). In germline, CDR1 is GTSNPN, CDR2 SVGIG (reference sequence). CDR3 size: 12 residues. Trimming shortened V by 5 bases and J by 6 bases, and 12 bases separated the two germline ends. CDR3 in amino acids: CAWSWGRDTQYF. DNA for the CDR3: TGTGCCTGGTCCTGGGGCCGTGATACGCAGTATTTT.

The chain is built from TRBV6-6 and TRBJ2-5; D gene ambiguous. Matching the DNA end better, TRBJ2-7 makes the J call doubtful. The length of the CDR3 is 14 residues. CDR1 MNHNY and CDR2 SVGAGI come from the germline V gene (reference sequence). The CDR3 nucleotides are TGTGCCAGCAGCCCGTTTAGGAGCTCCTACGAGCAGTACTTC. This translates into CASSPFRSSYEQYF.

CDR3 nucleotides: TGTGCCAGCGCCAACAGGGCAGAGACCCAGTACTTC. Amino acids: CASANRAETQYF. The chain links TRBV2 to TRBJ2-5; tentatively, D is TRBD1 (6 bases). Germline lookup yields CDR1 SNHLY and CDR2 FYNNEI. Between the trimmed V and J ends, which lost 8 bases and 4 bases, there was a span of 11 bases. The CDR3 is 12 amino acids.

V usage is TRBV9 and J usage is TRBJ2-7, with a tentative D call TRBD2 (6 bases). Germline CDR1 reads SGDLS; CDR2 reads YYNGEE. This CDR3 comprises 16 residues. Between the trimmed V and J ends, which lost 4 bases and 0 bases, there was a span of 17 bases. For the CDR3, the DNA is TGTGCCAGCAGCCCCAGCCAAGCGGGTAGCTCCTACGAGCAGTACTTC. This codes for CASSPSQAGSSYEQYF.

Comment on this clone: An end of the junction does not agree with germline; a read error may underlie this. V is TRBV2 and J is TRBJ2-7; 8 bases fit TRBD2. This CDR3 spans 15 amino acids. Germline-derived CDR1 and CDR2 are SNHLY and FYNNEI. In nucleotides, the CDR3 is TGTGCCAGCAGTGAAGGGACTAGCATAACCTACGAGCAGTCCTTC. This codes for CASSEGTSITYEQSF.

The chain joins TRBV5-5 to TRBJ2-7; D is ambiguous. This CDR3 comprises 13 residues. Looked up from germline, CDR1 is SGHKS and CDR2 is YYEKEE (reference sequence). Between the trimmed V and J ends, which lost 0 bases and 5 bases, there was a span of 9 bases. The CDR3 sequence is CASSLVGVDEQYF. CDR3 nucleotides: TGTGCCAGCAGCTTGGTTGGAGTCGACGAGCAGTACTTC. Looking up the rest from reference TRBV5-5 and TRBJ2-7 gives the full variable domain: DAGVTQSPTHLIKTRGQQVTLRCSPISGHKSVSWYQQVLGQGPQFIFQYYEKEERGRGNFPDRFSARQFPNYSSELNVNALLLGDSALYLCASSLVGVDEQYFGPGTRLTVT.

This chain links TRBV5-1 with TRBJ2-1, with D tentatively TRBD2 (5 bases). Germline V CDR1 and CDR2: SGHRS, YFSETQ. V was pared by 4 bases and J by 6 bases, with 20 bases between. CDR3 size: 16 residues. CDR3 sequence reads: CASSGGEGRWGNEQFF. In DNA, the CDR3 is TGCGCCAGCAGCGGTGGCGAGGGCAGGTGGGGCAATGAGCAGTTCTTC.

The V gene is TRBV19, the J gene TRBJ2-6; 7 bases align to TRBD1. CDR3 length: 19 residues. V dropped 4 bases and J dropped 0; count of bases not matched to a gene: 12. Germline CDR1 reads LNHDA; CDR2 reads SQIVND (reference sequence). DNA of the CDR3: TGTGCCAGTAGTACACATCACAGGGGTGCGGGCTCTGGGGCCAACGTCCTGACTTTC. It is translated as CASSTHHRGAGSGANVLTF.

There are a few counts of this clone. The gene calls are TRBV7-2 and TRBJ2-7; 7 bases map to TRBD1. The V segment lost 5 bases and the J segment 7 bases; nucleotides outside the gene matches: 8. CDR1 and CDR2 (germline): SGHTA, FQGNSA. This CDR3 is built from 13 residues. CDR3 coding DNA: TGTGCCAGCAGCCCAAACAGGGGTCGGGAGCAGTACTTC. Its translation: CASSPNRGREQYF.

The chain joins TRBV10-1 to TRBJ2-1, with TRBD1 matching 9 bases. J lost 6 bases, V lost 4 bases, and 7 bases had no gene match. The CDR3 spans 15 residues. CDR1 is WNHNN and CDR2 is SYGVQD in the germline V gene (reference sequence). CDR3 sequence: CASSAFGTGSNEQFF. The CDR3 DNA reads TGCGCCAGCAGTGCCTTCGGGACAGGGTCCAATGAGCAGTTCTTC.

The chain combines TRBV28 with TRBJ2-5; D perhaps matches TRBD1 (6 bases). Trimming cost V 5 bases and J 5 bases, with 12 bases left between them. Germline-derived CDR1 and CDR2 are MDHEN and SYDVKM. CDR3 length: 13 amino acids. The CDR3: CASSLYRAETQYF. CDR3 DNA: TGTGCCAGCAGTCTCTACAGGGCGGAGACCCAGTACTTC.

J is TRBJ1-3 and V is TRBV15; no firm D call. V lost 0 bases to trimming and J lost 3 bases, with 9 bases between them. The CDR3 sequence is 15 residues long. The germline CDR1 and CDR2 sequences are LNHNV and YYDKDF (reference sequence). CDR3 coding DNA: TGTGCCACCAGCAGAGATCTCAGCGTTGGAAACACCATATATTTT. It translates to CATSRDLSVGNTIYF.

The rearrangement links TRBV7-2 to TRBJ1-1; D gene uncertain. Germline V gene lookup returns CDR1 SGHTA and CDR2 FQGNSA. The CDR3 loop spans 14 amino acids. V shed 3 bases and J shed 1 base, with 9 bases lying between them. In DNA form, the CDR3 reads TGTGCCAGCAGCTTTGGGCGGGGGAACACTGAAGCTTTCTTT. Its translation: CASSFGRGNTEAFF.

V usage is TRBV15 and J usage is TRBJ2-1; TRBD2 agrees at 11 bases. This CDR3 contains 14 residues. The germline V gene has CDR1 LNHNV and CDR2 YYDKDF (reference sequence). Trimming cost V 11 bases and J 5 bases; bases outside gene matches: 8. Here the CDR3 reads CASKPGLADNEQFF. CDR3 in DNA: TGTGCCTCCAAACCGGGACTAGCGGACAATGAGCAGTTCTTC.

A single count supports this clone. The chain is built from TRBV14 and TRBJ2-3, with a possible D match to TRBD2 (5 bases). Germline V gene data show CDR1 as SGHDN and CDR2 as FVKESK. Trimming removed 8 bases at V and 2 bases at J, with 8 bases between. There are 12 residues in the CDR3. CDR3 residues: CASGLHTDTQYF. In DNA, the CDR3 is TGTGCCAGCGGACTCCACACAGATACGCAGTATTTT.

The CDR3 sequence: CASSPSGLYEQYF. The CDR3, as DNA: TGTGCCAGCAGTCCCTCAGGGTTGTACGAGCAGTACTTC. V and J are TRBV6-1 and TRBJ2-7; D might be TRBD1 (5 bases). V was shortened by 5 bases and J by 4 bases, with 12 bases between the two germline ends. This CDR3 is 13 amino acids long. Germline V lookup: CDR1 MNHNS, CDR2 SASEGT.

V is TRBV7-9 and J is TRBJ2-7; tentatively, D is TRBD2 (6 bases). The CDR3 runs to 14 residues. The germline V and J ends were trimmed by 5 bases and 4 bases, with 15 bases remaining between them. Germline CDR1 is SEHNR and CDR2 is FQNEAQ (reference sequence). The CDR3 bases are TGTGCCAGCAGCCCCCTCGGGAGCGGATACGAGCAGTACTTC. Protein product: CASSPLGSGYEQYF.

This sequence joins TRBV27 and TRBJ2-7, with 13 nucleotides matching TRBD2. Per the germline V gene, CDR1 is MNHEY and CDR2 is SMNVEV (reference sequence). The trim removed 4 bases at V and 8 bases at J, leaving 5 bases unmatched. The CDR3 spans 14 residues. The CDR3, as DNA: TGTGCCAGCAGTTGGACTAGCGGGAGACGTCAGCAGTACTTC. Translation: CASSWTSGRRQQYF.

The V gene is TRBV30, the J gene TRBJ1-5; no clear D. The CDR3 extends over 13 amino acids. CDR1 is GTSNPN and CDR2 is SVGIG in the germline V gene (reference sequence). Trimming pared 2 bases from V and 0 bases from J, leaving 5 bases between. The CDR3 is CAWSLNSNQPQHF. In DNA, the CDR3 is TGTGCCTGGAGTCTAAATAGCAATCAGCCCCAGCATTTT.

The V call is TRBV28, the J call TRBJ2-7; 7 bases line up with TRBD1. V lost 4 bases, J lost 3 bases, and 6 bases stayed unmatched. The CDR3 consists of 14 residues. Germline V gene data show CDR1 as MDHEN and CDR2 as SYDVKM. The CDR3 nucleotides are TGTGCCAGCAGTTATAGACAGGGTCTCTACGAGCAGTACTTC. It codes for CASSYRQGLYEQYF.

The gene calls are TRBV18 and TRBJ2-3; 8 bases are a match to TRBD2. CDR1 and CDR2 from the germline V gene are KGHSH and LQKENI. There are 14 residues in the CDR3. V dropped 3 bases and J dropped 4; count of bases not matched to a gene: 3. CDR3 in amino acids: CASSPPGGSDTQYF. The DNA for the CDR3 is TGTGCCAGCTCACCCCCGGGAGGGTCAGATACGCAGTATTTT.

J is TRBJ2-7 and V is TRBV5-1; no definite D call. The CDR3 sequence is 13 residues long. From germline, CDR1 is SGHRS and CDR2 YFSETQ. Trimming cost V 1 base and J 1 base, with 6 bases left between them. CDR3 coding DNA: TGCGCCAGCAGCTTGCAGAATTCCTACGAGCAGTACTTC. It yields the protein CASSLQNSYEQYF.

The chain has TRBV7-9 and TRBJ1-2; the match to TRBD1 covers 9 bases. The J segment lost 7 bases and the V segment lost 2 bases, leaving 2 bases of the junction unmatched. The germline gives CDR1 SEHNR, CDR2 FQNEAQ (reference sequence). The CDR3 is 13 residues long. The CDR3 is CASSLRGQGGYTF. CDR3 nucleotides: TGTGCCAGCAGCTTAAGGGGACAGGGTGGCTACACCTTC.

This clone was detected once. V and J are TRBV18 and TRBJ2-7, with 10 bases identical to TRBD1. J gave up 2 bases and V 2 bases, and 3 bases lay outside the gene matches. Germline values: CDR1 KGHSH, CDR2 LQKENI. The CDR3 has 15 amino acids. CDR3 sequence (DNA): TGTGCCAGCTCACCAGGGACAGGGGCGGCCTACGAGCAGTACTTC. This translates into CASSPGTGAAYEQYF.

This clone was seen only a few times. The chain links TRBV4-1 to TRBJ2-2, with D perhaps TRBD2 (5 bases). Germline CDR1 reads MGHRA; CDR2 reads YSYEKL. The CDR3 sequence is 17 residues long. V lost 0 bases and J 0 bases, leaving 11 bases between the germline ends. Here the CDR3 reads CASSQEAAGPNTGELFF. The CDR3 nucleotides are TGCGCCAGCAGCCAAGAAGCCGCGGGTCCGAACACCGGGGAGCTGTTTTTT.